One and the same sample provided the 7 T cell receptor beta chains below, sequenced in a study of somatic mutations in cytotoxic T cells in rheumatoid arthritis. Generated by immunoSEQ multiplex PCR, the TCRdb table keeps only in-frame clones and is missing some. The data hold approximately 33,000 clones, with 84% observed a single time. Sequenced sample: CD8+ T cells sorted from blood. The receptors come from a man in his forties or fifties in good health.

The chain links TRBV29-1 to TRBJ1-1; tentatively, D is TRBD1 (6 bases). Trimming left V 7 bases short and J 3 bases short, with 15 bases between. The germline gives CDR1 SQVTM, CDR2 ANQGSEA. There are 13 residues in the CDR3. Written as DNA, the CDR3 is TGCAGCGCAGACGACAGGAGGGACACTGAAGCTTTCTTT. Its translation is CSADDRRDTEAFF.

J is TRBJ1-1 and V is TRBV9; D is unclear. Germline CDR1 reads SGDLS; CDR2 reads YYNGEE. CDR3 length: 13 residues. Trimming stripped 4 bases from V and 7 bases from J, with 14 bases between. The CDR3 sequence is CASSPMEVSEAFF. The CDR3 DNA sequence: TGTGCCAGCAGCCCCATGGAGGTGAGTGAAGCTTTCTTT.

This clone was picked up one time. The J gene is TRBJ1-4, the V gene TRBV18, with a tentative D call TRBD1 (6 bases). This CDR3 is 15 amino acids long. V lost 6 bases to trimming and J lost 5 bases, with 16 bases between them. Germline values: CDR1 KGHSH, CDR2 LQKENI. The CDR3 reads CASSQEGGRNEKLFF. CDR3 DNA: TGTGCCAGCTCCCAGGAGGGGGGAAGAAATGAAAAACTGTTTTTT.

This sequence joins TRBV28 and TRBJ1-1, with D possibly being TRBD1 (5 bases). V lost 1 base to trimming and J lost 2 bases, with 11 bases between them. The CDR3 is 15 amino acids. Germline V gene sequence: CDR1 MDHEN, CDR2 SYDVKM. CDR3 protein: CASSLYKGSNTEAFF. The CDR3 DNA sequence: TGTGCCAGCAGTTTATACAAGGGGTCCAACACTGAAGCTTTCTTT. Drawing the rest from reference TRBV28 and TRBJ1-1, the complete variable domain is DVKVTQSSRYLVKRTGEKVFLECVQDMDHENMFWYRQDPGLGLRLIYFSYDVKMKEKGDIPEGYSVSREKKERFSLILESASTNQTSMYLCASSLYKGSNTEAFFGQGTRLTVV.

The rearrangement uses TRBV27 and TRBJ2-1; D ambiguous. Germline V lookup: CDR1 MNHEY, CDR2 SMNVEV (reference sequence). V gave up 5 bases and J gave up 0 bases, with 14 bases separating them. The CDR3 length is 16 residues. CDR3 DNA: TGTGCCAGCAGTCTTTCGAGCTTTAGCTCCTACAATGAGCAGTTCTTC. Protein product: CASSLSSFSSYNEQFF.

The chain carries TRBV4-2 and TRBJ2-3; unclear D gene. CDR3 size: 15 residues. Germline V lookup: CDR1 LGHNA, CDR2 YNFKEQ. Trimming took 2 bases from V and 4 from J, leaving 13 bases between them. In DNA, the CDR3 is TGTGCCAGCAGCCAACAAAGGACCGGCCCAGATACGCAGTATTTT. Amino acid sequence: CASSQQRTGPDTQYF.

V usage is TRBV9 and J usage is TRBJ2-2; D perhaps matches TRBD2 (5 bases). The length of the CDR3 is 15 residues. Germline CDR1 reads SGDLS; CDR2 reads YYNGEE. Trimming removed 3 bases from V and 7 bases from J, with 16 bases in between. The CDR3, as DNA: TGTGCCAGCAGCGACTACCAGGAGGCGGTCGGGGAGCTGTTTTTT. Protein sequence: CASSDYQEAVGELFF.